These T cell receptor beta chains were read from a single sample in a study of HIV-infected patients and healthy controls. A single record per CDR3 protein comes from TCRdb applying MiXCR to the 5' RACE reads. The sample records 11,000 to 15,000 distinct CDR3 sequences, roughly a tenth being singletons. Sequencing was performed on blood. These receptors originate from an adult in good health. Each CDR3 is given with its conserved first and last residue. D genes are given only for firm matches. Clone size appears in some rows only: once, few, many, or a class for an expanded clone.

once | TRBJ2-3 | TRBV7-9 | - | TGTGCCAGCAGCTTAGCGCGAGGCGGGGGCACCACAGATACGCAGTATTTT | CASSLARGGGTTDTQYF
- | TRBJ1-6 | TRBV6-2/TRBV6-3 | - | TGTGCCAGCAAGACTGGGGGCCAAAATTCACCCCTCCACTTT | CASKTGGQNSPLHF
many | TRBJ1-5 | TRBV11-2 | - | TGTGCCAGCAGCTTAGCCGGGGGAAGCAATCAGCCCCAGCATTTT | CASSLAGGSNQPQHF
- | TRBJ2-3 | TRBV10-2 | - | TGCGCCAGCAGAGAGGAGGGCCGGGCAGATACGCAGTATTTT | CASREEGRADTQYF
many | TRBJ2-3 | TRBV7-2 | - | TGTGCCAGCAGCTATACCGGGGTGAGCACAGATACGCAGTATTTT | CASSYTGVSTDTQYF
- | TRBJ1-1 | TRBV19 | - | TGTGCCAGTAGTATAGATTTCTACAGGTCGGGTGAAGCTTTCTTT | CASSIDFYRSGEAFF
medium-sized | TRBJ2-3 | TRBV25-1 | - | TGTGCCAGCAGATTGGTAGATACGCAGTATTTT | CASRLVDTQYF
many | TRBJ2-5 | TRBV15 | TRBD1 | TGTGCCACCACCACCTACGGACAGGGAAAAGAGACCCAGTACTTC | CATTTYGQGKETQYF
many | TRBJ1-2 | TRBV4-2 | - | TGTGCCAGCAGCCAATTATTCGCCCTTCAATCCTATGGCTACACCTTC | CASSQLFALQSYGYTF
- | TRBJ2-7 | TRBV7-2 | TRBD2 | TGTGCCAGTAGGGGACTAGCGGGAAATCTCGAGCAGTACTTC | CASRGLAGNLEQYF
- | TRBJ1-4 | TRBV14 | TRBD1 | TGTGCCAGCAGCCAAGTTGGGGGGACAGATGAAAACGCAACTAATGAAAAACTGTTTTTT | CASSQVGGTDENATNEKLFF
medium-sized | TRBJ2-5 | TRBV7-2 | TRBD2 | TGTGCCAGCAGCCCGACCGGGACTAGCGGGCTCGAGACCCAGTACTTC | CASSPTGTSGLETQYF
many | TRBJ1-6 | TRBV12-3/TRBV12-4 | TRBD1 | TGTGCCAGCAGTCGTGGGGGACAGAGCTCCTATAATTCACCCCTCCACTTT | CASSRGGQSSYNSPLHF
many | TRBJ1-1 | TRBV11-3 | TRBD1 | TGTGCCAGCAGCTTAGGGACAGGGAATGCTTTCTTT | CASSLGTGNAFF
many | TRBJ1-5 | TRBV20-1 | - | TGCAGTGCTAGAGATCCCCGGGGGGAACAGCCCCAGCATTTT | CSARDPRGEQPQHF
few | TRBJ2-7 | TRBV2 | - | TGTGCCAGCACCTATCGGTCTTACGGCGAGCAGTACTTC | CASTYRSYGEQYF
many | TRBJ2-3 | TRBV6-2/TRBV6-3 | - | TGTGCCAGCAGTTTTTCCGATACGCAGTATTTT | CASSFSDTQYF
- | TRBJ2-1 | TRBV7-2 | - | TGTGCCAGCAGCGCAAGAGGGGCGTACGATGAGCAGTTCTTC | CASSARGAYDEQFF
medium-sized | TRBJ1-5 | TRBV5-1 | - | TGCGCCAGCAGCTTGGAGGGGGTCCTAGGGCAGCCCCAGCATTTT | CASSLEGVLGQPQHF
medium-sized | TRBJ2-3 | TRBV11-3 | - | TGTGCCAGCAGCTTAGACGAGCGCGATACGCAGTATTTT | CASSLDERDTQYF
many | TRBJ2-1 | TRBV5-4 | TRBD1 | TGTGCCAGCAGCCCAGACAGGGAGTACAATGAGCAGTTCTTC | CASSPDREYNEQFF
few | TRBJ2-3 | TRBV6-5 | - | TGTGCCAGCAGTCGCGTGTTCCCAGATACGCAGTATTTT | CASSRVFPDTQYF
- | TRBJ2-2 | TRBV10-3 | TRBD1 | TGTGCCATCAGTGAAAAGGGGGCCTATACCGGGGAGCTGTTTTTT | CAISEKGAYTGELFF
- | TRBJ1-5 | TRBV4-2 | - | TGTGCCAGCAGCCAAGAGGGCCCGACCGCCAATCAGCCCCAGCATTTT | CASSQEGPTANQPQHF
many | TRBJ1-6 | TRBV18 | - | TGTGCCAGCTCAGGGGGGATTTCAGGAGAAAATTCACCCCTCCACTTT | CASSGGISGENSPLHF
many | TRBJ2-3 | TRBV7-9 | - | TGTGCCAGCATTCCCCCAGTCACAGATACGCAGTATTTT | CASIPPVTDTQYF
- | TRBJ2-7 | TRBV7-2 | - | TGTGCCAGCAGCTTAGGTAAAGGGGAGGCCTACGAGCAGTACTTC | CASSLGKGEAYEQYF
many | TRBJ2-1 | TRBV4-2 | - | TGTGCCAGCAGCCCTAAAGGGGAGACTAACAATGAGCAGTTCTTC | CASSPKGETNNEQFF
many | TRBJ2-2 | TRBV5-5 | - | TGTGCCAGCAGCTTGGCCACAGGGTCCGGGGAGCTGTTTTTT | CASSLATGSGELFF
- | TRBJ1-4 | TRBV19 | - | TGTGCCAGTAGTATACCACAGGAGGTCGAGCGAAAACTGTTTTTT | CASSIPQEVERKLFF
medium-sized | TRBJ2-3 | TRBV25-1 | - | TGTGCCAGCAGTGACCCGGGAGTTCACACAGATACGCAGTATTTT | CASSDPGVHTDTQYF
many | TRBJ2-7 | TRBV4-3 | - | TGCGCCAGCAGCCAACAACAGGCCTACGAGCAGTACTTC | CASSQQQAYEQYF
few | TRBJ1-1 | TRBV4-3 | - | TGCGCCAGCAGCCAAGATTTACGGGGGAGCACTGAAGCTTTCTTT | CASSQDLRGSTEAFF
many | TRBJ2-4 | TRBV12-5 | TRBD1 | TGTGCTAGTGGTCTGGATTCACAGGGGGCGGCCAAAAACATTCAGTACTTC | CASGLDSQGAAKNIQYF
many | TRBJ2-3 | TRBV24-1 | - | TGTGCCACCAGTGACCCGGACGGATTCCCCCGCGGTCCGCAGTATTTT | CATSDPDGFPRGPQYF
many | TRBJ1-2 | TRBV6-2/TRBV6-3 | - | TGTGCCAGCAGAGGGACTGCAACTAACTATGGCTACACCTTC | CASRGTATNYGYTF
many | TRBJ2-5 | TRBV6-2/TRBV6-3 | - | TGTGCCAGCAGTTATGGCCCAGGGACCCAGTACTTC | CASSYGPGTQYF
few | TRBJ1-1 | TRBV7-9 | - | TGTGCCAGCAGCTTAAGCAGCGCCACTGAAGCTTTCTTT | CASSLSSATEAFF
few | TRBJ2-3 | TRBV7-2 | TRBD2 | TGTGCCAGCAGCTTAAGTCTAGCGGGGCACACAGATACGCAGTATTTT | CASSLSLAGHTDTQYF
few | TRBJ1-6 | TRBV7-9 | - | TGTGCCAGCAGCTTAGTTGCAGGGAATAATTCACCCCTCCACTTT | CASSLVAGNNSPLHF